The present entry profiles one T cell receptor (beta chain) with its context. The protocol was immunoSEQ multiplex PCR, while the TCRdb copy is restricted to in-frame clones and leaves out a portion. The profile covers approximately 360,000 clones, with 90% appearing a single time and 5% to 8.5% taken by the ten largest. In germline, CDR1 is SEHNR, CDR2 FQNEAQ (reference sequence). The germline V and J ends were trimmed by 9 bases and 2 bases, with 13 bases remaining between them. This CDR3 spans 13 amino acids. The data stem from a study of blood T cell repertoires in COVID-19. The V and J genes are TRBV7-9 and TRBJ1-1, with D perhaps matching TRBD1 (5 bases). The TCR was taken from a young man with active or convalescent COVID-19. Specimen: peripheral blood. This CDR3 reads CASLDSLNTEAFF. DNA for the CDR3: TGTGCCAGTTTAGACAGCCTAAACACTGAAGCTTTCTTT.